This TCR beta chain was sequenced during a study of T cell repertoires in cytomegalovirus infection. Looking at the study overall: A matching HLA type, together with CMV infection, was signaled by public TCR beta signatures.

This clonotype occurred many times. Antigen unknown. A single record per CDR3 protein comes from TCRdb applying MiXCR to the reads. The sample records about 680,000 distinct CDR3 sequences, less than 25% being singletons. There are 12 residues in the CDR3. Per the germline V gene, CDR1 is SGHVS and CDR2 is FQNEAQ. V lost 6 bases and J 12 bases, leaving 15 bases between the germline ends. Whole-study findings and limits: Clonotypes of TCR beta that were HLA-C-restricted and CMV-specific dominated the ex vivo response. Cumulative frequency of public TCR beta families picked out carriers of CMV plus the relevant HLA.

The chain carries TRBV7-8 and TRBJ2-1; a possible D gene is TRBD2 (5 bases). This clonotype originated in a human donor in good health (CMV status not recorded). Some clones in this sample may be carry-over from other donors' samples. Sequenced sample: CD8+ T cells from PBMCs. CDR3 residues: CASSNNGVGQFF. CDR3 DNA sequence: TGTGCCAGCAGTAATAACGGGGTTGGGCAGTTCTTC. The full variable domain, in which reference TRBV7-8 and TRBJ2-1 provide the parts outside the CDR3, is GAGVSQSPRYKVAKRGQDVALRCDPISGHVSLFWYQQALGQGPEFLTYFQNEAQLDKSGLPSDRFFAERPEGSVSTLKIQRTQQEDSAVYLCASSNNGVGQFFGPGTRLTVL.